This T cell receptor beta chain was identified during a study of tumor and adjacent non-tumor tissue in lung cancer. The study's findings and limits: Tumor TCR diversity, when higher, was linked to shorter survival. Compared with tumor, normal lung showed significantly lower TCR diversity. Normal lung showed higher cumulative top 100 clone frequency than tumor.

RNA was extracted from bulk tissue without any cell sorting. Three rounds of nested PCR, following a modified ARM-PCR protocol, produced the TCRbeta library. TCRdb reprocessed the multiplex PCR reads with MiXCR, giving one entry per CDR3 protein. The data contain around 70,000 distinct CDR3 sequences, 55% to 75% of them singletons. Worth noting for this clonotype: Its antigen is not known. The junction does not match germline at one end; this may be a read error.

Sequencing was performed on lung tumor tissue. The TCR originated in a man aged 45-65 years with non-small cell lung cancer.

The CDR3 DNA follows: TGTGCTAGCAGTTACGGGTATAATGAGCAGTTCTTC. Residues: CASSYGYNEQFF. The genes are TRBV28 and TRBJ2-1; D call uncertain. Per germline, CDR1 MDHEN and CDR2 SYDVKM. This CDR3 has 12 amino acids.